This T cell receptor beta chain comes out of a study of shared clonotypes between healthy human individuals. Sequenced by immunoSEQ multiplex PCR; TCRdb stores in-frame clones only, minus some. The repertoire holds about 2.5 million clones, with under 95% as singletons. CDR1 is SGDLS and CDR2 is YYNGEE in the germline V gene. The CDR3 contains 17 residues. The V gene end was trimmed by 0 bases and the J gene end by 3 bases; junction bases not matched to a gene: 8. The sequenced sample was naive CD4+ T cells from PBMCs. Subset noted: CD45RA+ positively selected. The origin of this receptor is a man between 18 and 29 years old in good health. Some clones in this sample may be carry-over from other donors' samples. V usage is TRBV9 and J usage is TRBJ1-1, with 10 positions matching TRBD1. The CDR3 nucleotides are TGTGCCAGCAGCGTAGTCGGGACAGGGGTGGGATACACTGAAGCTTTCTTT. The encoded protein is CASSVVGTGVGYTEAFF.